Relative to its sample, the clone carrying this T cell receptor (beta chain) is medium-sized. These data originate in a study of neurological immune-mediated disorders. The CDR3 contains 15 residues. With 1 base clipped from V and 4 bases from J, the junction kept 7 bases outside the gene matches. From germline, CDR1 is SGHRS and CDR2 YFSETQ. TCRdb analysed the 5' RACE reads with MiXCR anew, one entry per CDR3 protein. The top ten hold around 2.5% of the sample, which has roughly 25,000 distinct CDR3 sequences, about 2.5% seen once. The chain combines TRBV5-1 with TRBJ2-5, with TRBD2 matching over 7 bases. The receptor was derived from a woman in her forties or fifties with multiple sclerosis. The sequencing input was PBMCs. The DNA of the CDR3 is TGCGCCAGCAGCTTGATGCCGGGAGGTGCAGAGACCCAGTACTTC. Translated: CASSLMPGGAETQYF.